A selection of T cell receptor beta chains follows, all from one sample in a study of memory CD4+ T cells and cytomegalovirus serostatus. The repertoire was sequenced with immunoSEQ multiplex PCR; TCRdb's copy has only in-frame clones and lacks some. The table shows about 67,000 clones, with 75% to 80% occurring only once. The sequenced sample consisted of memory CD4+ T cells from blood. These receptors were taken from an adult in good health and CMV-seropositive. CDR3s include the opening cysteine and the closing phenylalanine or tryptophan. Fields, in order: J gene, clone size, D gene, V gene, CDR3 protein, CDR3 DNA. D genes are given only for firm matches. Rows give clone size only sometimes, using once, few, many, or a class for an expanded clone.

J gene: TRBJ2-5
clone size: -
D gene: -
V gene: TRBV19
CDR3 protein: CASSRVLGPQETQYF
CDR3 DNA: TGTGCCAGTAGTAGGGTTTTGGGTCCCCAAGAGACCCAGTACTTC

J gene: TRBJ2-7
clone size: -
D gene: TRBD2
V gene: TRBV19
CDR3 protein: CASSQRGGRSEQYF
CDR3 DNA: TGTGCCAGTAGTCAGCGGGGGGGCCGCTCCGAGCAGTACTTC

J gene: TRBJ2-1
clone size: -
D gene: -
V gene: TRBV7-3
CDR3 protein: CASSLEGFSYNEQFF
CDR3 DNA: TGTGCCAGCAGCTTAGAAGGGTTCTCCTACAATGAGCAGTTCTTC

J gene: TRBJ2-5
clone size: -
D gene: -
V gene: TRBV11-2
CDR3 protein: CASSLGGFQETQYF
CDR3 DNA: TGTGCCAGCAGCTTAGGTGGCTTCCAAGAGACCCAGTACTTC

J gene: TRBJ2-4
clone size: -
D gene: -
V gene: TRBV25-1
CDR3 protein: CASSELGTGVAKNIQYF
CDR3 DNA: TGTGCCAGCAGTGAGTTAGGAACAGGAGTAGCCAAAAACATTCAGTACTTC

J gene: TRBJ2-3
clone size: -
D gene: TRBD2
V gene: TRBV5-5
CDR3 protein: CASSSLASGDTQYF
CDR3 DNA: TGTGCCAGCAGCTCACTAGCGTCTGGAGATACGCAGTATTTT

J gene: TRBJ2-3
clone size: -
D gene: -
V gene: TRBV5-1
CDR3 protein: CASRERTDTQYF
CDR3 DNA: TGCGCCAGCAGGGAAAGGACAGATACGCAGTATTTT

J gene: TRBJ2-5
clone size: -
D gene: TRBD1
V gene: TRBV2
CDR3 protein: CASSDLGQVQETQYF
CDR3 DNA: TGTGCCAGCAGTGACTTAGGACAGGTCCAAGAGACCCAGTACTTC

J gene: TRBJ1-1
clone size: few
D gene: TRBD1
V gene: TRBV5-1
CDR3 protein: CASSSGVQGAEAFF
CDR3 DNA: TGCGCCAGCAGCTCCGGAGTGCAGGGGGCTGAAGCTTTCTTT

J gene: TRBJ2-1
clone size: -
D gene: -
V gene: TRBV29-1
CDR3 protein: CSVRPPNYNEQFF
CDR3 DNA: TGCAGCGTTCGGCCCCCGAACTACAATGAGCAGTTCTTC

J gene: TRBJ1-1
clone size: -
D gene: TRBD1
V gene: TRBV2
CDR3 protein: CASSLRQGADTEAFF
CDR3 DNA: TGTGCCAGCAGTCTACGACAGGGGGCAGACACTGAAGCTTTCTTT

J gene: TRBJ2-6
clone size: -
D gene: -
V gene: TRBV2
CDR3 protein: CASRQSSGANVLTF
CDR3 DNA: TGTGCCAGCAGACAGAGCTCTGGGGCCAACGTCCTGACTTTC

J gene: TRBJ2-7
clone size: -
D gene: TRBD1
V gene: TRBV27
CDR3 protein: CASNAGGNIAKQYF
CDR3 DNA: TGTGCCAGCAACGCAGGGGGCAATATCGCGAAGCAGTACTTC

J gene: TRBJ1-2
clone size: -
D gene: TRBD1
V gene: TRBV5-6
CDR3 protein: CASTLISNRGHGYTF
CDR3 DNA: TGTGCCAGCACCCTGATTTCAAACAGGGGGCATGGCTACACCTTC

J gene: TRBJ2-7
clone size: -
D gene: TRBD1
V gene: TRBV7-9
CDR3 protein: CASSLGTGDEQYF
CDR3 DNA: TGTGCCAGCAGCTTAGGGACAGGGGACGAGCAGTACTTC

J gene: TRBJ2-2
clone size: -
D gene: -
V gene: TRBV30
CDR3 protein: CISRSYTGELFF
CDR3 DNA: TGTATAAGTAGGTCCTACACCGGGGAGCTGTTTTTT

J gene: TRBJ1-5
clone size: -
D gene: TRBD1
V gene: TRBV29-1
CDR3 protein: CSALTGVDQPQHF
CDR3 DNA: TGCAGCGCCCTCACAGGGGTTGATCAGCCCCAGCATTTT

J gene: TRBJ1-1
clone size: -
D gene: -
V gene: TRBV5-1
CDR3 protein: CASSLAGWGTEAFF
CDR3 DNA: TGCGCCAGCAGCTTGGCGGGGTGGGGCACTGAAGCTTTCTTT

J gene: TRBJ2-1
clone size: -
D gene: -
V gene: TRBV25-1
CDR3 protein: CASYDQGLQFF
CDR3 DNA: TGTGCCAGCTATGACCAGGGCTTACAGTTCTTC

J gene: TRBJ2-1
clone size: once
D gene: TRBD2
V gene: TRBV28
CDR3 protein: CASSFTSGSNEQFF
CDR3 DNA: TGTGCCAGCAGTTTTACTAGCGGGAGCAATGAGCAGTTCTTC

J gene: TRBJ2-7
clone size: -
D gene: -
V gene: TRBV6-1
CDR3 protein: CASSETGRNEQYF
CDR3 DNA: TGTGCCAGCAGTGAGACAGGAAGGAACGAGCAGTACTTC

J gene: TRBJ1-1
clone size: -
D gene: -
V gene: TRBV4-3
CDR3 protein: CASSQAPRGRTEAFF
CDR3 DNA: TGCGCCAGCAGCCAGGCTCCCCGAGGCCGCACTGAAGCTTTCTTT

J gene: TRBJ2-6
clone size: -
D gene: TRBD2
V gene: TRBV7-2
CDR3 protein: CAGRTGGSGANVLTF
CDR3 DNA: TGTGCCGGCCGAACGGGAGGTTCTGGGGCCAACGTCCTGACTTTC